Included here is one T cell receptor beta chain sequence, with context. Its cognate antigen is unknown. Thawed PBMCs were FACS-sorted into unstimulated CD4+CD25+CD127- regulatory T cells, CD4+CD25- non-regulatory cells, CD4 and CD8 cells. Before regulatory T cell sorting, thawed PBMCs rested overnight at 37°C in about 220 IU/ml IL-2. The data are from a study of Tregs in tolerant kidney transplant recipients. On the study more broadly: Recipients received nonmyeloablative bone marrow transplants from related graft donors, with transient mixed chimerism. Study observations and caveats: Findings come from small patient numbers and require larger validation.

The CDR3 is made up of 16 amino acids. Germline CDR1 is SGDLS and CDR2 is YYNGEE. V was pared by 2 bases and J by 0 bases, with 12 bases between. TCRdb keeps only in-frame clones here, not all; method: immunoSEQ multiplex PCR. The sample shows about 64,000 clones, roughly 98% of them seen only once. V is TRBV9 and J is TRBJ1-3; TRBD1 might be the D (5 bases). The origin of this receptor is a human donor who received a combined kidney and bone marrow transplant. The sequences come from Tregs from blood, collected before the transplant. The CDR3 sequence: CASSVDTGFSGNTIYF. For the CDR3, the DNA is TGTGCCAGCAGCGTTGACACAGGCTTCTCTGGAAACACCATATATTTT.